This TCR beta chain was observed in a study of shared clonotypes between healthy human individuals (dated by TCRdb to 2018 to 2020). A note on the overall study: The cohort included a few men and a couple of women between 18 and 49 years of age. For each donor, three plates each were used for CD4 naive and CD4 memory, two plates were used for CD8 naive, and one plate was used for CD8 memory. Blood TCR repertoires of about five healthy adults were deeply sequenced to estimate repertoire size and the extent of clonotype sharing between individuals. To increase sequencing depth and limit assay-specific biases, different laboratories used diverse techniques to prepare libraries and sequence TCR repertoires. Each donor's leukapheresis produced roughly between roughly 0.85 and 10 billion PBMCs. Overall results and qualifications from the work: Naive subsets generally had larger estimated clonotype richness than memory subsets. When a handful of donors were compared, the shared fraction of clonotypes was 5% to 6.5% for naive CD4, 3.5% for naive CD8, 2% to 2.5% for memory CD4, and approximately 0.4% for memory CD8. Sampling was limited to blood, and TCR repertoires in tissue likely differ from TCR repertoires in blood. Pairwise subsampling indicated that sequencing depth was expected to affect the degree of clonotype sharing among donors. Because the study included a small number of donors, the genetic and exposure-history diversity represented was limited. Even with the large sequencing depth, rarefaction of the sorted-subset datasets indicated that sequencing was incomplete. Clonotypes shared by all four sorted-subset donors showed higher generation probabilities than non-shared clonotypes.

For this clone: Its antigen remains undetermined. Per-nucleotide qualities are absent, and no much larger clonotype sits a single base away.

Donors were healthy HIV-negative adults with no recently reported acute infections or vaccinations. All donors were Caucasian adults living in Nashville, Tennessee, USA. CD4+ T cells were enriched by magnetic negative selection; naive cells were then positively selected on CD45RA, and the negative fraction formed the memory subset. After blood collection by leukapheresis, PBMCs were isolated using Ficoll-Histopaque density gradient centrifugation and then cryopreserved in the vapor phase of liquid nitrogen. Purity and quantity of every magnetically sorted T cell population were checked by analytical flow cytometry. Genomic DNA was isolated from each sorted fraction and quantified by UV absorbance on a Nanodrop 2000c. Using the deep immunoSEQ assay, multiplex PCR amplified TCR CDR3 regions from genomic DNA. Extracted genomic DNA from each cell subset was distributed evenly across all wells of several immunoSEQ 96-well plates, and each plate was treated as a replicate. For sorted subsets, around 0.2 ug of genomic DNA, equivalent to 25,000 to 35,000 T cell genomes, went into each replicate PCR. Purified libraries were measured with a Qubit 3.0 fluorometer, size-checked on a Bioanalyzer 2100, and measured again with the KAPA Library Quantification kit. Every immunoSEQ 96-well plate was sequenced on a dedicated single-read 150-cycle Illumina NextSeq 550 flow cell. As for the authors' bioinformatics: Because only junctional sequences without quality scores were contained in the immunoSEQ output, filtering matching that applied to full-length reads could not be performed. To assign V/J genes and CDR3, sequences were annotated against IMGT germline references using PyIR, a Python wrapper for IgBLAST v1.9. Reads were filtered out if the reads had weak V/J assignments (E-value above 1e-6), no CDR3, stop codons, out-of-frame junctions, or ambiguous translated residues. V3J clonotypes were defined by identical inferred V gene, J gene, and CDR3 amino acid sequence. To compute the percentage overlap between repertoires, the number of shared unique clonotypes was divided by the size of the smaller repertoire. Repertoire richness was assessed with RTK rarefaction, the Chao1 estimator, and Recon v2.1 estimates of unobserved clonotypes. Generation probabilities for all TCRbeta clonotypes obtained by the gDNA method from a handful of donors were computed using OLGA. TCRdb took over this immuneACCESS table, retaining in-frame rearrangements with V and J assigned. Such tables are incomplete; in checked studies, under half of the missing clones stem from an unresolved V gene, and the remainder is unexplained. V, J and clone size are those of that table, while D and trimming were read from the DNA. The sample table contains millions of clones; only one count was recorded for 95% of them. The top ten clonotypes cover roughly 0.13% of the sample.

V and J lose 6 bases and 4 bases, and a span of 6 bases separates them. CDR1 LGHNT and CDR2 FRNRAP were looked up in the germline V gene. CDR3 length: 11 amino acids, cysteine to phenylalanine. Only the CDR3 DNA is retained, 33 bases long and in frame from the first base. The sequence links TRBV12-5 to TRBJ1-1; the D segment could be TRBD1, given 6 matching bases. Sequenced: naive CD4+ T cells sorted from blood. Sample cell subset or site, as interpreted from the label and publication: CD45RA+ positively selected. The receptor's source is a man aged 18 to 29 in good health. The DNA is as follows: TGTGCTAGTGGCAGGGGCACTGAAGCTTTCTTT. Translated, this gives CASGRGTEAFF.